This T cell receptor beta chain was obtained from a study of cytomegalovirus exposure and HLA in healthy donors. Broader study findings: The investigators catalogued 150 to 200 TCR beta chains as cytomegalovirus-associated. Under in vitro conditions, a few CMV-associated chains were confirmed as specific for CMV antigens.

The donors were part of the validation cohort of around 110 subjects. That cohort was separate from the first cohort, which comprised fewer than 800 subjects. Only in-frame clones appear in the TCRdb table, and some are missing; sequencing was by immunoSEQ multiplex PCR. There are 50,000 to 65,000 clones in the sample; 95% occur only once, and roughly 6.6% lies in the top ten. CDR1 GTSNPN and CDR2 SVGIG come from the germline V gene (reference sequence). The CDR3 covers 15 residues. The V end was cut by 1 base, the J end by 2 bases, with 13 bases between. As regards this clone: What it binds is not known.

This sequence joins TRBV30 and TRBJ2-3; D uncertain. Source material: PBMCs. This clonotype was obtained from a young woman in good health and CMV-seropositive. The DNA of the CDR3 is TGTGCCTGGAGTGAGGCGGCAGAGCCCACAGATACGCAGTATTTT. It codes for CAWSEAAEPTDTQYF.